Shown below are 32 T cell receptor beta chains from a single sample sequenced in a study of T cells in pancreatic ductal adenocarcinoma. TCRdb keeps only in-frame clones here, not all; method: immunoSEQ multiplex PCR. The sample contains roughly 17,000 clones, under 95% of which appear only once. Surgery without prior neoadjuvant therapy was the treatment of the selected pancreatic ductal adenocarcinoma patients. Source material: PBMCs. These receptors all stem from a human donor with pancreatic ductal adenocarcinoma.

For the CDR3, the DNA is TGTGCCAGCAATGGACAGGGGGCTGGAGACTATGGCTACACCTTC. It yields the protein CASNGQGAGDYGYTF. V gene TRBV6-5 combines with J gene TRBJ1-2; the match to TRBD1 covers 11 bases. CDR3 size: 15 residues. V lost 7 bases and J lost 3; bases outside the gene matches: 7. The germline V gene has CDR1 MNHEY and CDR2 SVGAGI.

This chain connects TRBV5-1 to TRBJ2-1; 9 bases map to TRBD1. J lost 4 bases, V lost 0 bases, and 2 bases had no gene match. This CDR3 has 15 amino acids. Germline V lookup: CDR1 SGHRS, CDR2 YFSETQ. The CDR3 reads CASSLAGQGYNEQFF. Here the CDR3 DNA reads TGCGCCAGCAGCTTGGCAGGACAGGGGTACAATGAGCAGTTCTTC.

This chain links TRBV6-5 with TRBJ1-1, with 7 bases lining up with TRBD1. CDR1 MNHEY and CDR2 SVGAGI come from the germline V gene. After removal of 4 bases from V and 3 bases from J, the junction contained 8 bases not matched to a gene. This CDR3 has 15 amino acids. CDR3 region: CASSSRPRGDTEAFF. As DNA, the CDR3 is TGTGCCAGCAGTTCCCGACCCAGGGGGGACACTGAAGCTTTCTTT.

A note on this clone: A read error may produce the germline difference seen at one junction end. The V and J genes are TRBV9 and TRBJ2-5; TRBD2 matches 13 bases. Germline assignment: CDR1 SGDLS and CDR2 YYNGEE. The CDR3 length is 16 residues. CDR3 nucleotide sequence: TGTGCCAGCGGCGTGACAACTAGCGGGGGGGCCGGGACCCAGTACTTC. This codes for CASGVTTSGGAGTQYF.

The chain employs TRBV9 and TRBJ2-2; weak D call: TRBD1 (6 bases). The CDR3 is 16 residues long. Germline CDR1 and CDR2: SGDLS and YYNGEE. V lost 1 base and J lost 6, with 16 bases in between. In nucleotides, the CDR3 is TGTGCCAGCAGCGTACGCAGGGGTGAGATCGCCGGGGAGCTGTTTTTT. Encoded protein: CASSVRRGEIAGELFF.

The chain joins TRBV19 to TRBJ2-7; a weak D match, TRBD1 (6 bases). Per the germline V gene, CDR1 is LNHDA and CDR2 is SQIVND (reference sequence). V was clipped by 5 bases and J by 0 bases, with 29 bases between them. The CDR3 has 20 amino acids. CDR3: CASSLHKARGHNPHSYEQYF. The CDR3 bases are TGTGCCAGTAGTTTGCATAAGGCCAGGGGCCACAACCCCCACTCCTACGAGCAGTACTTC.

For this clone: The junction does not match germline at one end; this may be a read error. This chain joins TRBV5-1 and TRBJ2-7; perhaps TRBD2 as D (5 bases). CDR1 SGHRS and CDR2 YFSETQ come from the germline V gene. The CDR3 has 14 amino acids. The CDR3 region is CASTLDSSSYEQYF. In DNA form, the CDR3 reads TGCGCCAGCACCTTGGACTCGAGCTCCTACGAGCAGTACTTC.

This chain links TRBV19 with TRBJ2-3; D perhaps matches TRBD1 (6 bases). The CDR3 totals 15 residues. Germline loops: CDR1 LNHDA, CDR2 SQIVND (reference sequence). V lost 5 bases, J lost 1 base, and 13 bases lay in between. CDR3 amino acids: CASSARRQGTDTQYF. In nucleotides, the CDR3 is TGTGCCAGTAGTGCGCGTAGACAGGGCACAGATACGCAGTATTTT.

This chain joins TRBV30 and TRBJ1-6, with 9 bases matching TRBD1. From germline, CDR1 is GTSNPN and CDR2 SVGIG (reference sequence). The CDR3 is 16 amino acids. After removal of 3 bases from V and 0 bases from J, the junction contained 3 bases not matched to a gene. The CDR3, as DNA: TGTGCCTGGAGGGGACAGGGTAGCTCCTATAATTCACCCCTCCACTTT. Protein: CAWRGQGSSYNSPLHF.

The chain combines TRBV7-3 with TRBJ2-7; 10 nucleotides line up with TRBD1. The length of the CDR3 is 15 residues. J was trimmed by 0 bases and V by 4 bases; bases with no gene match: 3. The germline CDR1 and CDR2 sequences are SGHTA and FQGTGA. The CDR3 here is CASSSGQGPSYEQYF. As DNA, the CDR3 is TGTGCCAGCAGCTCGGGACAGGGGCCCTCCTACGAGCAGTACTTC.

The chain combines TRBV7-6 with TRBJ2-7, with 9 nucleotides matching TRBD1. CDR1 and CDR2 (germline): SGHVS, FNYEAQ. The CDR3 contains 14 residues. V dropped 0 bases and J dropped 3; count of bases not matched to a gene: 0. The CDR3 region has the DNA TGTGCCAGCAGCTTAGCGACAGGGGGCTACGAGCAGTACTTC. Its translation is CASSLATGGYEQYF.

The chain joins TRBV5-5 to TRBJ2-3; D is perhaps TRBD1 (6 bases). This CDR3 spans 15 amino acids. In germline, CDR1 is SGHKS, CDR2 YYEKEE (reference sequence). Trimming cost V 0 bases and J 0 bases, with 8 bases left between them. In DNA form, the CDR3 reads TGTGCCAGCAGCTTGGCAGGGGCGAGCACAGATACGCAGTATTTT. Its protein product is CASSLAGASTDTQYF. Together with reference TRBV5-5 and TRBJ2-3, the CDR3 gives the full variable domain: DAGVTQSPTHLIKTRGQQVTLRCSPISGHKSVSWYQQVLGQGPQFIFQYYEKEERGRGNFPDRFSARQFPNYSSELNVNALLLGDSALYLCASSLAGASTDTQYFGPGTRLTVL.

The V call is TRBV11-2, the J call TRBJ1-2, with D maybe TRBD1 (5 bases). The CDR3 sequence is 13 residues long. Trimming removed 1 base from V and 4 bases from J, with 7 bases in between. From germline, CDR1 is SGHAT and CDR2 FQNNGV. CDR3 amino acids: CASSLGQFYGYTF. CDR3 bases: TGTGCCAGCAGCTTAGGACAGTTCTATGGCTACACCTTC.

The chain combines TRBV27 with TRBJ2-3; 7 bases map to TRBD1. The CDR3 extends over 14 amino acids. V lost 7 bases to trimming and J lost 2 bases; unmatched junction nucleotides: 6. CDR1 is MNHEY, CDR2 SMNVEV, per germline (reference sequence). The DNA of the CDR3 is TGTGCCAGCACCCGGGACAGAAACACAGATACGCAGTATTTT. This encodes CASTRDRNTDTQYF.

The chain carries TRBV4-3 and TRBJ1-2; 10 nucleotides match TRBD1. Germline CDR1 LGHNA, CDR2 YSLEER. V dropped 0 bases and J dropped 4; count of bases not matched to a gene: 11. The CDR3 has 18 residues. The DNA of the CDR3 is TGCGCCAGCAGCCAAGAAGGATCGCGGACAGGGGGTGCCTATGGCTACACCTTC. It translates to CASSQEGSRTGGAYGYTF.

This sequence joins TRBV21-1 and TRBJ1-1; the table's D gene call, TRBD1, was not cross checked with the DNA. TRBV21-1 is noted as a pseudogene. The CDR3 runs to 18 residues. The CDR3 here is CASSSLPACLRDRVEAFF. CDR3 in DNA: TGTGCCAGCAGCAGTCTGCCAGCCTGCCTCCGGGACAGGGTTGAAGCTTTCTTT.

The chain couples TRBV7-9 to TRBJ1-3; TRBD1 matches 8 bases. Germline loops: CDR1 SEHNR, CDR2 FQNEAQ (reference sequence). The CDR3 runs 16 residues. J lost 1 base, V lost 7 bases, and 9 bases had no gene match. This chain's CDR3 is CASTKQGGMSGNTIYF. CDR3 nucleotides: TGTGCCAGCACCAAACAGGGGGGGATGTCTGGAAACACCATATATTTT.

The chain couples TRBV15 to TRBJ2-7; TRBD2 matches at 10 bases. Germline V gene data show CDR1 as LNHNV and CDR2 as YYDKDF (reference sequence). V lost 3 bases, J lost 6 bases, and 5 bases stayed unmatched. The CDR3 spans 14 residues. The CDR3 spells CATSSQLAGTEQYF. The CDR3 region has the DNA TGTGCCACCAGCAGTCAACTAGCGGGAACCGAGCAGTACTTC.

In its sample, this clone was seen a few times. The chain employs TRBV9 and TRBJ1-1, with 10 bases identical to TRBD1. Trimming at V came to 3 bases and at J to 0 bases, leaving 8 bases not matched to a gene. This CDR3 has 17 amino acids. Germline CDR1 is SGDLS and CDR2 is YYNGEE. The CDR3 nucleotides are TGTGCCAGCAGCGCGGGACAGGGGAAGGGAATGAACACTGAAGCTTTCTTT. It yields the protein CASSAGQGKGMNTEAFF.

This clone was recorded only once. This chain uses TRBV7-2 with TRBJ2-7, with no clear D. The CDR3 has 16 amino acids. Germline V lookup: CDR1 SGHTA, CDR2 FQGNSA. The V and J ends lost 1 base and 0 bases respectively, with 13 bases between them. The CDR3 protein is CASSLVRPRSSYEQYF. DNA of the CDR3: TGTGCCAGCAGCTTAGTACGCCCTCGAAGCTCCTACGAGCAGTACTTC.

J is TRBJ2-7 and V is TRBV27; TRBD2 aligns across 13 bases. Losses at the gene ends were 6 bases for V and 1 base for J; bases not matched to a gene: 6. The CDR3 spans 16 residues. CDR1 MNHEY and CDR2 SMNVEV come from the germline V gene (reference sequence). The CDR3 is CASRNGTSGKSYEQYF. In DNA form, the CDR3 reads TGTGCCAGCAGAAACGGGACTAGCGGGAAATCCTACGAGCAGTACTTC.

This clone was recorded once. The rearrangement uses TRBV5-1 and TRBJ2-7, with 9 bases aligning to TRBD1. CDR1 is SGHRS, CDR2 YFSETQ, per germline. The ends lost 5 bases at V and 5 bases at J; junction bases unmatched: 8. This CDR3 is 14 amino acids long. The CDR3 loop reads CASSSGTGSHEQYF. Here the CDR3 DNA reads TGCGCCAGCAGTTCCGGGACAGGGTCCCACGAGCAGTACTTC.

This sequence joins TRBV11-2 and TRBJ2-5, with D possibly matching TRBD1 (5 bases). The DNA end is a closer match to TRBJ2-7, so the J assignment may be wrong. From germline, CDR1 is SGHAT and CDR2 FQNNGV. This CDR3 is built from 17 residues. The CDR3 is CASSLDFKQRGHYEQYF. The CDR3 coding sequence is TGTGCCAGCAGCTTAGATTTCAAGCAGCGAGGACACTACGAGCAGTACTTC.

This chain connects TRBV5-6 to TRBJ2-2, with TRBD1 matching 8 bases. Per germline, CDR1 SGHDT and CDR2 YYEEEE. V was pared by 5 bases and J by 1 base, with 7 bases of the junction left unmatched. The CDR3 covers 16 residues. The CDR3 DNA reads TGTGCCAGCAGGCGGACAGGGAGTAAGAACACCGGGGAGCTGTTTTTT. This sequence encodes CASRRTGSKNTGELFF.

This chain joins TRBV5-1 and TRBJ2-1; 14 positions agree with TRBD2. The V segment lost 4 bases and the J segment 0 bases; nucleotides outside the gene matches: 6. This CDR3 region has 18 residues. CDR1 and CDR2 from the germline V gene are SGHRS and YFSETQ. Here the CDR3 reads CASSRGLAGGYSYNEQFF. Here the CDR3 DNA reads TGCGCCAGCAGCCGCGGACTAGCGGGAGGATACTCCTACAATGAGCAGTTCTTC.

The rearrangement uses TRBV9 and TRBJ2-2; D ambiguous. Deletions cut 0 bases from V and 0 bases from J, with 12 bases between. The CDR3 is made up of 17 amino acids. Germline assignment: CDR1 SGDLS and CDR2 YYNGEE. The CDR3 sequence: CASSVAEEPANTGELFF. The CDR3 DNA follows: TGTGCCAGCAGCGTAGCTGAGGAGCCGGCGAACACCGGGGAGCTGTTTTTT.

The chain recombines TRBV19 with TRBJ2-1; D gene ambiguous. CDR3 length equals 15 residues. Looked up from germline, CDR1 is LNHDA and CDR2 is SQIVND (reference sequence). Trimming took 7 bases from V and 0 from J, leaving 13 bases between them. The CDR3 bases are TGTGCCAGTACCTCTAACGGTGGCTCCTACAATGAGCAGTTCTTC. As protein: CASTSNGGSYNEQFF.

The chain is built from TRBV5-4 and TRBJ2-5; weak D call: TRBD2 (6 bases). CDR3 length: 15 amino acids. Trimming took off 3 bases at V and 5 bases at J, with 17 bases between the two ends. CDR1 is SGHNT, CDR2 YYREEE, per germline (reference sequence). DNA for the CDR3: TGTGCCAGCAGCTCGACCTATAGCGGAAGGGAGACCCAGTACTTC. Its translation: CASSSTYSGRETQYF.

The CDR3 DNA reads TGTGCCAGCAGCGGAGGACAGGGAACTCATCAGCCCCAGCATTTT. Its translation is CASSGGQGTHQPQHF. The J gene is TRBJ1-5, the V gene TRBV7-9, with 8 nucleotides matching TRBD1. The V gene's germline CDR1 is SEHNR and CDR2 FQNEAQ (reference sequence). The CDR3 is made up of 15 amino acids. V shed 5 bases, J shed 5 bases, and the junction held 8 bases outside the gene matches.

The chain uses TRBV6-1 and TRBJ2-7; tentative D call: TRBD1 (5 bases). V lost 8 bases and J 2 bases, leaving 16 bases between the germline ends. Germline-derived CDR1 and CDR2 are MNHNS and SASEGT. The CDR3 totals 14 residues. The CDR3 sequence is CASGVRVPPYEQYF. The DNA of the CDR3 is TGTGCCAGCGGGGTCAGGGTCCCCCCCTACGAGCAGTACTTC.

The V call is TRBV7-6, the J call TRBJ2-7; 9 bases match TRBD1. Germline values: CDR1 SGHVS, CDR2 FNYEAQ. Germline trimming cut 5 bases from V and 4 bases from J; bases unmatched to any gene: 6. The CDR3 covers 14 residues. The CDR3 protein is CASSPDRGLYEQYF. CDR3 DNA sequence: TGTGCCAGCAGCCCGGACAGGGGACTATACGAGCAGTACTTC.

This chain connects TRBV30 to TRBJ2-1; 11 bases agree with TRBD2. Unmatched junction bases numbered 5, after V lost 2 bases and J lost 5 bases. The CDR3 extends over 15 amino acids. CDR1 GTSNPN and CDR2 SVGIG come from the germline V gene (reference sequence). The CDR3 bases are TGTGCCTGGAGTTGGACTAGCGGGCCTGACAATGAGCAGTTCTTC. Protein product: CAWSWTSGPDNEQFF.